This T cell receptor (beta chain) was observed in a study of OX40 agonist ivuxolimab in advanced cancers. For the study at large: Males comprised 70% to 90% of the group, whose mean age was about 60 years (range roughly 20 to 90). Under the entry rules, prior anti-PD-1, anti-PD-L1 or anti-CTLA-4 therapy was allowed, and around 36% had some. Whole-study results and caveats: More expanded clones were found, on average, in CD8+ than in CD4+ T cells.

In regard to this clone: Its antigen is undetermined.

The V and J ends lost 7 bases and 0 bases respectively, with 17 bases between them. CDR1 is SNHLY and CDR2 is FYNNEI in the germline V gene. The CDR3 is made up of 16 amino acids. This table comes from immunoSEQ multiplex PCR, and its TCRdb copy is limited to in-frame clones, with some not included. This sample has more than 12,000 clones; around 93% occur once, and the top ten carry roughly 23%. The V call is TRBV2, the J call TRBJ2-3; D tentatively fits TRBD1 or TRBD2 (6 bases each). This sequence was found in an adult with an advanced solid tumor such as melanoma, head and neck, liver or kidney cancer. The sequencing here drew on CD4+ or CD8+ T cells sorted from blood, taken in a trial of the OX40 agonist ivuxolimab. The CDR3 DNA is TGTGCCAGCAACCCAGCCACAGGGACTAGCACAGATACGCAGTATTTT. Its translation: CASNPATGTSTDTQYF. Full variable domain (missing parts from reference TRBV2 and TRBJ2-3): EPEVTQTPSHQVTQMGQEVILRCVPISNHLYFYWYRQILGQKVEFLVSFYNNEISEKSEIFDDQFSVERPDGSNFTLKIRSTKLEDSAMYFCASNPATGTSTDTQYFGPGTRLTVL.